A single T cell receptor (beta chain) is shown here with its context. Its specificity is not known. This entry is derived from a study of OX40 agonist ivuxolimab in advanced cancers. Findings and limits, study-wide: Mean expanded clone counts were higher in CD8+ than CD4+ T cells.

CDR1 is SGHRS and CDR2 is YFSETQ in the germline V gene. The V segment lost 3 bases and the J segment 4 bases; nucleotides outside the gene matches: 3. The CDR3 extends over 15 amino acids. Clones were sequenced by immunoSEQ multiplex PCR, and TCRdb holds only the in-frame ones, with some missing. The sample includes about 62,000 clones, more than 85% of them seen just once. The sequence derives from an adult with an advanced solid tumor such as melanoma, head and neck, liver or kidney cancer. This chain links TRBV5-1 with TRBJ2-1; 11 bases agree with TRBD2. This specimen consisted of CD4+ or CD8+ T cells sorted from blood, obtained in a trial of the OX40 agonist ivuxolimab. This CDR3 is CASSSRLAGYNEQFF. The CDR3, as DNA: TGCGCCAGCAGCTCCCGACTAGCGGGGTACAATGAGCAGTTCTTC.